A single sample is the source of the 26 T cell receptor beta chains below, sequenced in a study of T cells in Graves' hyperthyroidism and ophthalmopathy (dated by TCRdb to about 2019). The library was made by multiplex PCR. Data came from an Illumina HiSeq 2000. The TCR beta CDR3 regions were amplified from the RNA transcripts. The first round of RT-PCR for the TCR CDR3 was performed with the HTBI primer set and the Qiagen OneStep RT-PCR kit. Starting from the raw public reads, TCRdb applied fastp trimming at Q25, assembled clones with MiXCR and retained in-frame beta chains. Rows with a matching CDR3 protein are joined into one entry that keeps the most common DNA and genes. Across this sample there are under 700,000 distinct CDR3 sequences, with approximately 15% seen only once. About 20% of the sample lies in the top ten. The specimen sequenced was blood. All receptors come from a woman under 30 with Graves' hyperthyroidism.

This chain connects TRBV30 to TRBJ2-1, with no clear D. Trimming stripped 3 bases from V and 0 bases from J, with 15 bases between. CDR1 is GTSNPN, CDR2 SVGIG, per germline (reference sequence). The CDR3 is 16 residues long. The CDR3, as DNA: TGTGCCTGGAGAGATAGTAGACCGGGCTCCTACAATGAGCAGTTCTTC. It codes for CAWRDSRPGSYNEQFF.

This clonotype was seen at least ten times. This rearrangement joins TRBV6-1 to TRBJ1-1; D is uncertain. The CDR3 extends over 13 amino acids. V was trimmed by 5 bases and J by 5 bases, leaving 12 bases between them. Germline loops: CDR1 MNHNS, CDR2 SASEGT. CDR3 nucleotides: TGTGCCAGCAGTTCCGGGGAAGAGACTGAAGCTTTCTTT. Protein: CASSSGEETEAFF.

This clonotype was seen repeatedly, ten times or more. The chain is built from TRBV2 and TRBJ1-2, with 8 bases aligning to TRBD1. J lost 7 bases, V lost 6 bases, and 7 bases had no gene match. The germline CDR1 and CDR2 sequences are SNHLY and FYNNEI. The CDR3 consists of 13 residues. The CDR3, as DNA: TGTGCCAGCAGGGACAGGGATTTCTCTGGCTACACCTTC. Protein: CASRDRDFSGYTF.

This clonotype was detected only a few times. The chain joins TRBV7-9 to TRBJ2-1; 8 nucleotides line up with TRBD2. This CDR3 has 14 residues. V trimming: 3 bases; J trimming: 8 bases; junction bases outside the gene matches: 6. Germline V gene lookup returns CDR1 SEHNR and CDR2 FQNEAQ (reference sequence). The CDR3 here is CASSFVSGSYEQFF. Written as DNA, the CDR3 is TGTGCCAGCAGCTTCGTAAGCGGGAGCTATGAGCAGTTCTTC.

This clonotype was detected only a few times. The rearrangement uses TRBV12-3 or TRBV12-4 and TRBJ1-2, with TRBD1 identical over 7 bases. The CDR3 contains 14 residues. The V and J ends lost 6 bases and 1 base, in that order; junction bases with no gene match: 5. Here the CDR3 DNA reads TGTGCCAGCAGAAAACAGGGGTTTAACTATGGCTACACCTTC. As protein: CASRKQGFNYGYTF.

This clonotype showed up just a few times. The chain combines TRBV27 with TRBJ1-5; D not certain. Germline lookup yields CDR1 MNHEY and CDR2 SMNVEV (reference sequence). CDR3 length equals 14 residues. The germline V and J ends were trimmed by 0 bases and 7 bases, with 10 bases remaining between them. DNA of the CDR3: TGTGCCAGCAGTTTATCCTCGGGTGGGCAGCCCCAGCATTTT. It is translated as CASSLSSGGQPQHF.

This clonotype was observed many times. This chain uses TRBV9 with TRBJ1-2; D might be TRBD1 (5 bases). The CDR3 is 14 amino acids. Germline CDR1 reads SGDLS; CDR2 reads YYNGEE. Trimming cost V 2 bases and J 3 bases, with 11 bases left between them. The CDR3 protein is CASSVDSDYYGYTF. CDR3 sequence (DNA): TGTGCCAGCAGCGTCGACAGTGACTACTATGGCTACACCTTC.

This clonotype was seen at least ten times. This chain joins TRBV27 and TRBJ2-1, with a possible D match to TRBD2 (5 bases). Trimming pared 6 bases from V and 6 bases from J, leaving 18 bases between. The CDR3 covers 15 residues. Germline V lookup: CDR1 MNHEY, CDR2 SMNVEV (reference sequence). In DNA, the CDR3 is TGTGCCAGCAGCCAACGCGGGCTAGTCGCCAATGAGCAGTTCTTC. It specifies CASSQRGLVANEQFF.

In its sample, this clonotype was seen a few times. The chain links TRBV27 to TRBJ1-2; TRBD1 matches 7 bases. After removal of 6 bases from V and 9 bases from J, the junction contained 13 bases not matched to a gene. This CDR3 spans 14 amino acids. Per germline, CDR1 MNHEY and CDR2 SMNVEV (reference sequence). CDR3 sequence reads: CASSELTGPLSYTF. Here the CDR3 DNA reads TGTGCCAGCAGCGAACTGACAGGGCCTCTGAGCTACACCTTC.

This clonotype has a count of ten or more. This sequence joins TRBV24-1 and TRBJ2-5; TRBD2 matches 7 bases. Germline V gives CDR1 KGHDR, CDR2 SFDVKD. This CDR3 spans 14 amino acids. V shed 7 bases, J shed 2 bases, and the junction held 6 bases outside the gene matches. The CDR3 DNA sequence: TGTGCCACCAGCTGGAGCGGGGCACAAGAGACCCAGTACTTC. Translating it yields CATSWSGAQETQYF.

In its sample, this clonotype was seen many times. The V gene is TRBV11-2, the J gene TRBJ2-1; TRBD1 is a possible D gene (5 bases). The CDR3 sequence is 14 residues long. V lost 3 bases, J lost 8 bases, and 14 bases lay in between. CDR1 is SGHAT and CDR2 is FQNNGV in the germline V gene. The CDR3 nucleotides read TGTGCCAGCAGCTTGGGTGCAGGGTCCTATGAGCAGTTCTTC. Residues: CASSLGAGSYEQFF.

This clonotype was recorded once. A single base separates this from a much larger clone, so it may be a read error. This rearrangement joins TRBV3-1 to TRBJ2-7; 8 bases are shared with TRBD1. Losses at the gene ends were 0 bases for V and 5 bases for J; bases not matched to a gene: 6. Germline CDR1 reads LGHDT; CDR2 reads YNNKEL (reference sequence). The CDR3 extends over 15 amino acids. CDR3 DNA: TGTGCCAGCAGCCAAGATCCACAGGGGGTCCACGAGCAGTACTTC. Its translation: CASSQDPQGVHEQYF.

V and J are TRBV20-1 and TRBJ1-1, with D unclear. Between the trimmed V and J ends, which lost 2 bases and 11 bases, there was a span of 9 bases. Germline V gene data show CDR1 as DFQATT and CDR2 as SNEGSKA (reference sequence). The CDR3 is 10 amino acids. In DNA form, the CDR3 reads TGCAGTGCTAGAAGCGAGAGGGCTTTCTTT. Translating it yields CSARSERAFF.

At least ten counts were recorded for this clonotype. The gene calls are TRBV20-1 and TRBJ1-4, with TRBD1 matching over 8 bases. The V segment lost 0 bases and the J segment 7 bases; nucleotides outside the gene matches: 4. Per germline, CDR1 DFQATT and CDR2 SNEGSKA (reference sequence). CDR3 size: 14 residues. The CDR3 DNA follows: TGCAGTGCTAGAGATGGAGGACAGGGTGAAAAACTGTTTTTT. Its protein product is CSARDGGQGEKLFF.

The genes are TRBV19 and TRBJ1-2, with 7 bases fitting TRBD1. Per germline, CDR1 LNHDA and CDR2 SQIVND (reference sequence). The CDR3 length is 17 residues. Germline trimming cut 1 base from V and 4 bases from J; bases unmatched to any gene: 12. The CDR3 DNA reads TGTGCCAGTAGTATAGCCCCTGACAGGGCGGTCGTCTATGGCTACACCTTC. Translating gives CASSIAPDRAVVYGYTF. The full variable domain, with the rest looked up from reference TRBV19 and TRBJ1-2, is DGGITQSPKYLFRKEGQNVTLSCEQNLNHDAMYWYRQDPGQGLRLIYYSQIVNDFQKGDIAEGYSVSREKKESFPLTVTSAQKNPTAFYLCASSIAPDRAVVYGYTFGSGTRLTVV.

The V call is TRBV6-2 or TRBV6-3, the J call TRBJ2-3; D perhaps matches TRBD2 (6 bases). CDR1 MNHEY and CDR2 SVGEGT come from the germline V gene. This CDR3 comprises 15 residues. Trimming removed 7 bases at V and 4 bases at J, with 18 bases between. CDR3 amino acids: CASNYAGGVSDTQYF. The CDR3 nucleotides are TGTGCCAGCAACTACGCGGGCGGGGTCTCAGATACGCAGTATTTT.

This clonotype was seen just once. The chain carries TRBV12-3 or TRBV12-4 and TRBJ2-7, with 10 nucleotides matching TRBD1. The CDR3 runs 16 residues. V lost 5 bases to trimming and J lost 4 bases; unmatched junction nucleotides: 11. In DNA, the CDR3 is TGTGCCAGCAGTAACCCCGGACAGGGGGGATTTTACGAGCAGTACTTC. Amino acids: CASSNPGQGGFYEQYF.

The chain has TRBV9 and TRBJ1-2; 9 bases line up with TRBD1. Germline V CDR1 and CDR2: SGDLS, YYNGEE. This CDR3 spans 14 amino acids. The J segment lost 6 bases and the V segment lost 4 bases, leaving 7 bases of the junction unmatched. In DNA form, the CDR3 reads TGTGCCAGCAGCCCCCGGACAGGGGAAAATGGCTACACCTTC. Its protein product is CASSPRTGENGYTF.

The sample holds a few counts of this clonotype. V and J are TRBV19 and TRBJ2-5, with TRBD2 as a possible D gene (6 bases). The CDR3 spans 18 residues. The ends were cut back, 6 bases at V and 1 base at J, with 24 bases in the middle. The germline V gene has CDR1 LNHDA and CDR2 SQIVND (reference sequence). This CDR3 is CASRRKGRAGNPQETQYF. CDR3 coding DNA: TGTGCCAGTAGGAGGAAGGGACGGGCGGGAAACCCCCAAGAGACCCAGTACTTC.

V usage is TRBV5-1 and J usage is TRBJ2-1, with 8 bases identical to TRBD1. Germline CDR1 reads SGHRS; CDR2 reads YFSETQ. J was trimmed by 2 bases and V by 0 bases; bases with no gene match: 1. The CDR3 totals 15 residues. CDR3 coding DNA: TGCGCCAGCAGCTTGGTACAGGGGGCCTACAATGAGCAGTTCTTC. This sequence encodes CASSLVQGAYNEQFF.

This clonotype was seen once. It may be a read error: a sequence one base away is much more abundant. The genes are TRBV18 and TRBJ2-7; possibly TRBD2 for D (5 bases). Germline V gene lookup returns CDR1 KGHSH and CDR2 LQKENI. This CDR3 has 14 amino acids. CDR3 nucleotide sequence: TGTGCCGGCTCCTCACTAGGGATTGAGTACGAGCAGTACTTC. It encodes CAGSSLGIEYEQYF.

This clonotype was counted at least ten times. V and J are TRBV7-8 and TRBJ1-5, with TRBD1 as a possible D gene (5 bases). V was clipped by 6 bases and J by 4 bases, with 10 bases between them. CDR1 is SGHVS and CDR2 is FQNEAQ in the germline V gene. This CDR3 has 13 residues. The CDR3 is CASRQDLNQPQHF. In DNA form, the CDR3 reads TGTGCCAGCAGACAGGATTTAAATCAGCCCCAGCATTTT.

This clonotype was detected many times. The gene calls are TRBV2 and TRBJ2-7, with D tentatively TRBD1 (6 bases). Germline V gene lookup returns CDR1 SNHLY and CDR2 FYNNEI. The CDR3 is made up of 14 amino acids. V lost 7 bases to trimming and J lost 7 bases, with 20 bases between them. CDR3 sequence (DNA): TGTGCCAGCACTGCAGTTCAGGGGCGATGGGAGCAGTACTTC. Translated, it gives CASTAVQGRWEQYF.

CDR3 sequence reads: CASSETGEWRGYTF. CDR3 sequence (DNA): TGTGCCAGCAGTGAGACAGGGGAGTGGCGTGGCTACACCTTC. The chain combines TRBV6-1 with TRBJ1-2; 8 positions match TRBD1. From germline, CDR1 is MNHNS and CDR2 SASEGT. This CDR3 is 14 amino acids long. V lost 3 bases, J lost 7 bases, and 7 bases stayed unmatched.

In DNA form, the CDR3 reads TGCAGTGCTCCGGACAGGGCGAGGTTGTACACTGAAGCTTTCTTT. Protein: CSAPDRARLYTEAFF. V is TRBV20-1 and J is TRBJ1-1, with TRBD1 identical over 8 bases. J was trimmed by 3 bases and V by 5 bases; bases with no gene match: 11. Germline-derived CDR1 and CDR2 are DFQATT and SNEGSKA (reference sequence). This CDR3 has 15 residues.

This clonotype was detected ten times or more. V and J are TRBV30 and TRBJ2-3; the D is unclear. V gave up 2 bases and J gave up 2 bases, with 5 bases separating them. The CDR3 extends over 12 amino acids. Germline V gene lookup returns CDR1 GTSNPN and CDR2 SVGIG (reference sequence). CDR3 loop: CAWSPPTDTQYF. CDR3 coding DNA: TGTGCCTGGAGTCCCCCCACAGATACGCAGTATTTT.